Listed below are T cell receptor beta chains from one sample, sequenced in a study of metastatic and nonmetastatic thyroid tumors. MiXCR was used by TCRdb to re-call the PCR reads. The sample gives 43,000 or so clones, approximately 15% of which show up once; about 20% is in the top ten. The sequenced sample consisted of blood. These receptors all come from a female donor with papillary thyroid cancer or a benign thyroid nodule (not recorded which). Some clones in this sample may be carry-over from other donors' samples. Both conserved end residues are part of each CDR3. The D gene is left open where the match is weak. Rows give clone size only sometimes, using once, few, many, or a class for an expanded clone.

d_gene,abundance,j_gene,v_gene,CDR3aa,CDR3nt
TRBD1,many,TRBJ2-5,TRBV28,CASSSTGAETQYF,TGTGCCAGCAGTTCGACAGGGGCGGAGACCCAGTACTTC
NA,few,TRBJ2-5,TRBV6-2/TRBV6-3,CASSYGRRETQYF,TGTGCCAGCAGTTACGGACGGAGGGAGACCCAGTACTTC
NA,many,TRBJ1-2,TRBV2,CASRVSQGSPDGYTF,TGTGCCAGCAGGGTTTCCCAGGGCTCTCCGGATGGCTACACCTTC
NA,NA,TRBJ1-5,TRBV7-8,CASSLSRTVSNQPQHF,TGTGCCAGCAGCTTATCTCGGACAGTTAGCAATCAGCCCCAGCATTTT
NA,many,TRBJ1-2,TRBV12-3/TRBV12-4,CASSLGGAGGGYTF,TGTGCCAGCAGTTTAGGGGGGGCTGGGGGTGGCTACACCTTC
NA,many,TRBJ1-1,TRBV12-3/TRBV12-4,CASSLGVGGSTEAFF,TGTGCCAGCAGTTTAGGTGTAGGGGGGAGCACTGAAGCTTTCTTT
NA,many,TRBJ2-5,TRBV5-5,CASSWEPFQETQYF,TGTGCCAGCAGCTGGGAGCCGTTCCAAGAGACCCAGTACTTC
TRBD1,many,TRBJ2-5,TRBV2,CASRVRQGARETQYF,TGTGCCAGCAGGGTTCGACAGGGGGCACGAGAGACCCAGTACTTC
NA,many,TRBJ1-3,TRBV11-2,CASTHGGALPSGNTIYF,TGTGCCAGCACCCATGGGGGGGCCCTACCCTCTGGAAACACCATATATTTT
TRBD2,few,TRBJ2-7,TRBV6-2/TRBV6-3,CASRGLGLYEQYF,TGTGCCAGCAGGGGACTAGGACTCTACGAGCAGTACTTC